A selection of T cell receptor beta chains follows, all from one sample in a study of vaccination effects on CD4 cells after COVID-19. Using immunoSEQ multiplex PCR, the repertoire was profiled, and TCRdb retains in-frame clones only, with some absent. The table has tens of thousands of clones, about 80% seen once. These receptors' antigens are unknown. The sample consisted of CD4+ T cells from PBMCs cultured without peptide, taken before COVID-19 vaccination. The receptors here all came from a human donor who had a prior SARS-CoV-2 infection. The CDR3 runs from the conserved cysteine through the conserved F or W. A D gene is named only where the DNA matches it firmly. Clone size is stated in some rows and not others, as once, few, many or a class when expanded.

V gene,D gene,CDR3 length,J gene,clone size,CDR3 DNA,CDR3 protein
TRBV7-8,TRBD1,14,TRBJ2-7,.,TGTGCCAGCACCCCCGGGACAGGGGATTACGAGCAGTACTTC,CASTPGTGDYEQYF
TRBV11-3,.,15,TRBJ2-2,.,TGTGCCAGCAGCACCCGACAGGGGAGGGACGGGGAGCTGTTTTTT,CASSTRQGRDGELFF
TRBV6-6,.,15,TRBJ2-1,.,TGTGCCAGCAGTTACTCGGCAGGGAACTACAATGAGCAGTTCTTC,CASSYSAGNYNEQFF
TRBV6-5,.,13,TRBJ1-1,once,TGTGCCAGCAGTCGCCGCATTGGGACTGAAGCTTTCTTT,CASSRRIGTEAFF
TRBV18,TRBD1,16,TRBJ1-4,.,TGTGCCAGCTCACCACCCCAGACAGGGGTAGGAGAAAAACTGTTTTTT,CASSPPQTGVGEKLFF
TRBV9,.,15,TRBJ1-3,few,TGTGCCAGTAATACCGGGGTTTCCTCTGGAAACACCATATATTTT,CASNTGVSSGNTIYF
TRBV19,TRBD1,18,TRBJ1-5,.,TGTGCCAGTAGGACGATAGGGACAGGGGACCGTAGCAATCAGCCCCAGCATTTT,CASRTIGTGDRSNQPQHF
TRBV2,.,13,TRBJ2-1,.,TGTGCCAGCAGTGCGGGAACCTACAATGAGCAGTTCTTC,CASSAGTYNEQFF
TRBV2,.,14,TRBJ2-7,.,TGTGCCAGCATCTTGCCCCGCAAAAGCTACGAGCAGTACTTC,CASILPRKSYEQYF
TRBV29-1,TRBD2,13,TRBJ2-7,.,TGCAGCGTTTTGACTAGCGTAGGCTACGAGCAGTACTTC,CSVLTSVGYEQYF